One and the same sample provided the 21 T cell receptor beta chains below, sequenced in a study of Graves' ophthalmopathy and Graves' hyperthyroidism. Using RNA transcripts, the TCR beta CDR3 regions were amplified. Scientists carried out first-round RT-PCR using HTBI primers and then a second-round multiplex PCR. Each CDR3 protein gets one entry after TCRdb re-called the multiplex PCR reads with MiXCR. This sample yields hundreds of thousands of distinct CDR3 sequences, of which 20% to 25% are seen a single time; approximately 7.7% belongs to the top ten. The material sequenced was peripheral blood. The receptors originated from a young woman with stable Graves' hyperthyroidism. Some clones in this sample may be carry-over from other donors' samples.

The chain joins TRBV12-3 or TRBV12-4 to TRBJ1-5; D is ambiguous. The CDR3 spans 13 residues. V was cut by 4 bases and J by 7 bases, with 11 bases left in between. Here the CDR3 reads CASSSLDGQPQHF. CDR3 coding DNA: TGTGCCAGCAGTTCGCTGGATGGGCAGCCCCAGCATTTT.

This clonotype was picked up one time. The genes are TRBV24-1 and TRBJ1-5; 8 nucleotides agree with TRBD1. Germline V gene lookup returns CDR1 KGHDR and CDR2 SFDVKD. This CDR3 has 15 residues. J was trimmed by 5 bases and V by 3 bases; bases with no gene match: 5. CDR3 sequence: CATSDQGAGDQPQHF. The CDR3 nucleotides read TGTGCCACCAGTGATCAGGGGGCGGGAGATCAGCCCCAGCATTTT.

This clonotype has ten or more counts. The chain is built from TRBV27 and TRBJ2-5; no clear D. The CDR3 consists of 13 residues. V was clipped by 6 bases and J by 4 bases, with 12 bases between them. The germline V gene has CDR1 MNHEY and CDR2 SMNVEV (reference sequence). The CDR3 loop reads CASSLGWGETQYF. The DNA of the CDR3 is TGTGCCAGCAGCTTAGGGTGGGGAGAGACCCAGTACTTC.

As regards this clonotype: Possible read error: a much larger clone is one base away. The gene calls are TRBV6-1 and TRBJ2-5; TRBD2 is a possible D gene (6 bases). This CDR3 has 17 residues. Trimming took off 8 bases at V and 2 bases at J, with 24 bases between the two ends. Germline loops: CDR1 MNHNS, CDR2 SASEGT. The CDR3 bases are TGTGCCAGCGGCTCGAACCCGTGGGGGGAGGAGCAAGAGACCCAGTACTTC. This translates into CASGSNPWGEEQETQYF.

The CDR3 bases are TGTGCCACCTGTCAGAAACAAGAGACCCAGTACTTC. This codes for CATCQKQETQYF. The chain carries TRBV24-1 and TRBJ2-5; D not resolved. Looked up from germline, CDR1 is KGHDR and CDR2 is SFDVKD. This CDR3 comprises 12 residues. V lost 9 bases, J lost 2 bases, and 9 bases lay in between.

In this sample, this clonotype turned up many times. The chain carries TRBV6-1 and TRBJ2-7; 7 nucleotides match TRBD1. The CDR3 covers 15 residues. In germline, CDR1 is MNHNS, CDR2 SASEGT. The ends lost 5 bases at V and 3 bases at J; junction bases unmatched: 10. CDR3 sequence (DNA): TGTGCCAGCAGTAGAACCGGGACAGAAATCTACGAGCAGTACTTC. It is translated as CASSRTGTEIYEQYF.

Ten or more counts support this clonotype. DNA for the CDR3: TGTGCCAGTAGTCGACCTGGGGGTGGCGAGCAGTACTTC. This codes for CASSRPGGGEQYF. The chain has TRBV19 and TRBJ2-7; D assignment may be TRBD1 or TRBD2 (5 bases each). CDR3 length: 13 residues. Trimming left V 5 bases short and J 6 bases short, with 14 bases between. CDR1 is LNHDA and CDR2 is SQIVND in the germline V gene (reference sequence).

This clonotype was picked up many times. The rearrangement uses TRBV24-1 and TRBJ1-1, with 10 bases fitting TRBD1. Germline CDR1 reads KGHDR; CDR2 reads SFDVKD. The CDR3 runs to 16 residues. J was trimmed by 3 bases and V by 2 bases; bases with no gene match: 5. CDR3 in DNA: TGTGCCACCAGTGATTCGGGGACAGGGGTTGACACTGAAGCTTTCTTT. It yields the protein CATSDSGTGVDTEAFF.

This clonotype has at least ten counts. The V gene is TRBV12-3 or TRBV12-4, the J gene TRBJ1-2, with 7 bases lining up with TRBD1. The V and J ends lost 5 bases and 6 bases, in that order; junction bases with no gene match: 9. This CDR3 is 14 amino acids long. CDR3 nucleotide sequence: TGTGCCAGCAGTCACATGTACAGGGGACATGGCTACACCTTC. Its translation is CASSHMYRGHGYTF.

In this sample, this clonotype turned up a few times. V gene TRBV6-1 combines with J gene TRBJ1-5; unclear D gene. This CDR3 is built from 15 residues. From germline, CDR1 is MNHNS and CDR2 SASEGT. V was trimmed by 2 bases and J by 10 bases, leaving 18 bases between them. The CDR3 is CASSEMERRPNPQHF. Here the CDR3 DNA reads TGTGCCAGCAGTGAAATGGAACGGAGGCCAAATCCCCAGCATTTT.

This clonotype was detected ten times or more. The chain carries TRBV5-1 and TRBJ1-5; no firm D call. The germline gives CDR1 SGHRS, CDR2 YFSETQ. Trimming stripped 9 bases from V and 4 bases from J, with 17 bases between. The CDR3 spans 14 residues. CDR3 in amino acids: CATSLKQRNQPQHF. Written as DNA, the CDR3 is TGCGCCACCAGTCTGAAGCAAAGAAATCAGCCCCAGCATTTT.

In this sample, this clonotype turned up a few times. The CDR3 protein is CASSQELGGQETQYF. The CDR3 DNA reads as TGTGCCAGCAGCCAAGAACTAGGGGGCCAAGAGACCCAGTACTTC. The chain links TRBV3-1 to TRBJ2-5; D is possibly TRBD1 (6 bases). The V end was cut by 0 bases, the J end by 1 base, with 9 bases between. The CDR3 covers 15 residues. CDR1 and CDR2 (germline): LGHDT, YNNKEL (reference sequence).

This clonotype was detected many times. The V and J genes are TRBV19 and TRBJ1-5; D is undetermined. CDR3 size: 15 residues. Germline V gene sequence: CDR1 LNHDA, CDR2 SQIVND (reference sequence). Trimming left V 3 bases short and J 0 bases short, with 9 bases between. The chain's CDR3 is CASSIAQISNQPQHF. The CDR3, as DNA: TGTGCCAGTAGTATCGCCCAGATTAGCAATCAGCCCCAGCATTTT. Full variable domain (outside the CDR3, taken from reference TRBV19 and TRBJ1-5): DGGITQSPKYLFRKEGQNVTLSCEQNLNHDAMYWYRQDPGQGLRLIYYSQIVNDFQKGDIAEGYSVSREKKESFPLTVTSAQKNPTAFYLCASSIAQISNQPQHFGDGTRLSIL.

The J gene is TRBJ2-7, the V gene TRBV4-1, with D possibly being TRBD2 (6 bases). This CDR3 has 16 residues. With 0 bases removed from V and 3 bases from J, the gap between germline ends came to 15 bases. CDR1 and CDR2 (germline): MGHRA, YSYEKL. CDR3 in DNA: TGCGCCAGCAGCCAAGATTCCCTAGCGCTTATCTACGAGCAGTACTTC. It translates to CASSQDSLALIYEQYF.

Ten or more counts support this clonotype. The V gene is TRBV20-1, the J gene TRBJ1-1, with a possible D match to TRBD1 (5 bases). Germline V lookup: CDR1 DFQATT, CDR2 SNEGSKA (reference sequence). V was shortened by 6 bases and J by 0 bases, with 26 bases between the two germline ends. The CDR3 totals 18 residues. The CDR3 sequence: CSASRGGRGEWMNTEAFF. As DNA, the CDR3 is TGCAGTGCCTCCCGCGGAGGTCGAGGGGAATGGATGAACACTGAAGCTTTCTTT.

This clonotype has at least ten counts. This chain joins TRBV13 and TRBJ2-7, with a weak D call TRBD2 (5 bases). The V end was cut by 10 bases, the J end by 1 base, with 20 bases between. Per germline, CDR1 PRHDT and CDR2 FYEKMQ (reference sequence). The CDR3 spans 15 residues. CDR3 protein: CATEERASGSYEQYF. CDR3 in DNA: TGTGCCACCGAAGAGAGGGCTTCGGGGTCCTACGAGCAGTACTTC.

This clonotype appeared many times. This rearrangement joins TRBV27 to TRBJ1-2; 10 bases match TRBD1. This CDR3 comprises 14 residues. J gave up 7 bases and V 4 bases, and 6 bases lay outside the gene matches. Germline CDR1 MNHEY, CDR2 SMNVEV (reference sequence). The CDR3 loop reads CASSYRDRGSGYTF. Here the CDR3 DNA reads TGTGCCAGCAGTTACAGGGACAGGGGAAGTGGCTACACCTTC.

This clonotype was detected only a few times. This may be a read error, as it is one base from a much larger clone. CDR3 sequence: CASSLVAGEETKYF. CDR3 DNA sequence: TGTGCCAGCAGCTTAGTTGCAGGGGAGGAGACCAAGTACTTC. The chain recombines TRBV11-2 with TRBJ2-5; D tentatively fits TRBD1 or TRBD2 (6 bases each). Looked up from germline, CDR1 is SGHAT and CDR2 is FQNNGV. The CDR3 is 14 amino acids.

This clonotype was found many times. It may be a read error: a sequence one base away is much more abundant. V and J are TRBV6-1 and TRBJ1-2; D is possibly TRBD1 (6 bases). The CDR3 runs 13 residues. Germline V lookup: CDR1 MNHNS, CDR2 SASEGT. V gave up 3 bases and J gave up 4 bases, with 9 bases separating them. The CDR3 coding sequence is TGTGCCAGCAGTGACGGGGGCAGCTATGGCTACACCTTC. Residues: CASSDGGSYGYTF.

Many counts were recorded for this clonotype. The junction shows a germline mismatch at one end, possibly a read error. The CDR3 is CASTLGSWNEAFF. The DNA of the CDR3 is TGTGCCAGCACCTTAGGGAGTTGGAATGAAGCTTTCTTT. The J gene is TRBJ1-1, the V gene TRBV7-8; D unclear. Germline CDR1 SGHVS, CDR2 FQNEAQ. The CDR3 spans 13 residues.

The V and J genes are TRBV6-2 or TRBV6-3 and TRBJ1-6; possible D gene TRBD1, 5 bases. The CDR3 length is 15 residues. With 5 bases removed from V and 7 bases from J, the gap between germline ends came to 15 bases. Germline CDR1 reads MNHEY; CDR2 reads SVGEGT. This chain's CDR3 is CASSQQGAGNSPLHF. CDR3 nucleotides: TGTGCCAGCAGTCAGCAGGGTGCGGGAAATTCACCCCTCCACTTT.